This T cell receptor beta chain comes out of a study of graft-versus-host responses after intestinal transplantation. About the research overall: Each transplant was multivisceral, liver-intestinal, or isolated intestinal. All recipients were given anti-thymocyte globulin induction, and tacrolimus and steroids were then administered for roughly three years. Study results and limitations: There were GvH clones found in recipient marrow, and some of them appeared first in ileum or blood. Among circulating GvH clones, peak levels were associated with early post-transplant declines in HvG clones.

Here immunoSEQ multiplex PCR was the method, and the copy in TCRdb shows in-frame clones only, minus some. The table lists around 54,000 clones, roughly nine tenths of them singletons. The length of the CDR3 is 13 residues. Germline assignment: CDR1 SEHNR and CDR2 FQNEAQ (reference sequence). V was trimmed by 1 base and J by 3 bases, leaving 6 bases between them. As regards this clone: Its target is unknown.

This chain connects TRBV7-9 to TRBJ1-2; D gene unclear. The TCR originated in a human patient who received an intestinal transplant, so some T cells may come from the graft donor. The sequencing used PBMCs, collected 650 to 690 days after intestinal transplant. In nucleotides, the CDR3 is TGTGCCAGCAGCTTAGGCACTTACTATGGCTACACCTTC. Protein: CASSLGTYYGYTF.